This T cell receptor beta chain is drawn from a study of cytomegalovirus exposure and HLA in healthy donors. Assay: immunoSEQ multiplex PCR; the TCRdb copy retains only in-frame clones and omits some. The repertoire includes some 190,000 clones, roughly 88% of them detected once, and roughly 1.5% sits in the top ten. The study's findings and limits: The majority of TCR sequences were rare, yet some public TCRs appeared in many donors.

Germline values: CDR1 MNHEY, CDR2 SVGAGI. Trimming cost V 4 bases and J 0 bases, with 4 bases left between them. The CDR3 runs 13 residues. Regarding this clone: Its antigen is still unknown.

Sequencing used PBMCs. The chain links TRBV6-5 to TRBJ1-3; D remains unclear. This receptor was identified in a woman aged 18 to 35 in good health and CMV-seronegative. For the CDR3, the DNA is TGTGCCAGCAGTTTCAACTCTGGAAACACCATATATTTT. This sequence encodes CASSFNSGNTIYF.